The 21 T cell receptor beta chains presented below share a single source sample, sequenced in a study of shared clonotypes between healthy human individuals (dated by TCRdb to the early 2020s). The library was built by means of the immunoSEQ multiplex PCR assay. In TCRdb, the immuneACCESS table is reduced to in-frame sequences with V and J assigned. These tables do not hold every clone; where another copy was compared, an unresolved V gene accounts for under half, and the others remain unexplained. In this sample the table shows 1.6 million or so clones, roughly 98.5% of which occur a single time. The ten largest account for about 0.34% of the sample. Sequencing was carried out using naive CD4+ T cells sorted from blood. Per the publication, the cell subset or site label means: CD45RA+ positively selected. Receptors were obtained from a man under 40 in good health.

The chain couples TRBV11-2 to TRBJ2-7, with unresolved D. CDR1 is SGHAT and CDR2 is FQNNGV in the germline V gene. The germline V and J ends were trimmed by 1 base and 6 bases, with 13 bases remaining between them. The CDR3 sequence is 14 residues long. Written as DNA, the CDR3 is TGTGCCAGCAGCTTAGGGCTACCTCTTGGCGAGCAGTACTTC. Translating gives CASSLGLPLGEQYF.

This chain joins TRBV30 and TRBJ1-3; D is ambiguous. This CDR3 comprises 15 residues. V dropped 3 bases and J dropped 4 bases, with 16 bases sitting between them. In germline, CDR1 is GTSNPN, CDR2 SVGIG (reference sequence). CDR3 DNA sequence: TGTGCCTGGAGCAAGACGAATCTGCGGGGAAACACCATATATTTT. This codes for CAWSKTNLRGNTIYF. Looking up the rest from reference TRBV30 and TRBJ1-3 gives the full variable domain: SQTIHQWPATLVQPVGSPLSLECTVEGTSNPNLYWYRQAAGRGLQLLFYSVGIGQISSEVPQNLSASRPQDRQFILSSKKLLLSDSGFYLCAWSKTNLRGNTIYFGEGSWLTVV.

This chain connects TRBV5-6 to TRBJ2-3; 10 bases match TRBD2. Looked up from germline, CDR1 is SGHDT and CDR2 is YYEEEE. The CDR3 runs to 16 residues. After removal of 0 bases from V and 0 bases from J, the junction contained 1 base not matched to a gene. The CDR3 here is CASSLASGRSTDTQYF. CDR3 bases: TGTGCCAGCAGCTTGGCTAGCGGGAGAAGCACAGATACGCAGTATTTT.

The genes are TRBV4-1 and TRBJ2-1; D is possibly TRBD2 (6 bases). Germline CDR1 is MGHRA and CDR2 is YSYEKL. CDR3 length equals 13 residues. The V end lost 3 bases, the J end lost 9 bases, and 12 bases lay between the germline ends. As DNA, the CDR3 is TGCGCCAGCAGCCAGATAGCGGTGGGTGAGCAGTTCTTC. Translation: CASSQIAVGEQFF.

The chain uses TRBV6-9 and TRBJ2-1, with 8 bases fitting TRBD2. Germline CDR1 and CDR2: MNHGY and SVAAGI. The junction had 16 bases not matched to a gene; V was cut back by 4 bases and J by 5 bases. CDR3 length equals 18 residues. CDR3 DNA: TGTGCCAGCAGTTCCGCGGGCTTCACGGGAGGGCCTGACAATGAGCAGTTCTTC. Translating it yields CASSSAGFTGGPDNEQFF.

V and J are TRBV9 and TRBJ2-2, with TRBD1 matching over 9 bases. The length of the CDR3 is 18 residues. Per the germline V gene, CDR1 is SGDLS and CDR2 is YYNGEE. Trimming cost V 1 base and J 4 bases; bases outside gene matches: 11. Here the CDR3 reads CASSVLSGQGIGTGELFF. CDR3 DNA: TGTGCCAGCAGCGTACTATCGGGACAGGGAATTGGCACCGGGGAGCTGTTTTTT.

This clone was detected once. V gene TRBV9 combines with J gene TRBJ2-2; D might be TRBD2 (6 bases). The CDR3 sequence is 13 residues long. Germline V gene sequence: CDR1 SGDLS, CDR2 YYNGEE. V gave up 6 bases and J gave up 6 bases, with 12 bases separating them. This CDR3 reads CASNLGGSGELFF. The CDR3 region has the DNA TGTGCCAGCAACCTTGGGGGGTCCGGGGAGCTGTTTTTT.

V usage is TRBV28 and J usage is TRBJ2-1; the match to TRBD2 covers 9 bases. V dropped 5 bases and J dropped 7; count of bases not matched to a gene: 6. From germline, CDR1 is MDHEN and CDR2 SYDVKM. The CDR3 contains 14 residues. For the CDR3, the DNA is TGTGCCAGCAGTACTAGCGGGTTGGGTAATGAGCAGTTCTTC. Protein sequence: CASSTSGLGNEQFF.

The rearrangement uses TRBV6-6 and TRBJ2-7; TRBD2 matches 8 bases. The CDR3 sequence is 15 residues long. V lost 6 bases, J lost 5 bases, and 12 bases stayed unmatched. CDR1 is MNHNY, CDR2 SVGAGI, per germline (reference sequence). CDR3 coding DNA: TGTGCCAGCAGCCCGGGACTAGGGGAGCAGAACGAGCAGTACTTC. Protein: CASSPGLGEQNEQYF.

With respect to this clone: Other DNA sequences in the sample encode the same CDR3. For the CDR3, the DNA is TGCGCCAGCAGCTTGACTAGCGGTGAAGAGACCCAGTACTTC. Amino acid sequence: CASSLTSGEETQYF. The chain joins TRBV5-1 to TRBJ2-5, with 8 positions matching TRBD2. V lost 1 base and J lost 3; bases outside the gene matches: 2. The CDR3 length is 14 residues. From germline, CDR1 is SGHRS and CDR2 YFSETQ.

This clone has a single count. The rearrangement uses TRBV25-1 and TRBJ1-4; TRBD1 might be the D (6 bases). V lost 10 bases to trimming and J lost 6 bases, with 15 bases between them. Germline V lookup: CDR1 MGHDK, CDR2 SYGVNS. The CDR3 is 13 amino acids. Written as DNA, the CDR3 is TGTGCCACTAAGGACAGCGTCGATGAAAAACTGTTTTTT. It encodes CATKDSVDEKLFF. The variable domain in full, completed from reference TRBV25-1 and TRBJ1-4, reads EADIYQTPRYLVIGTGKKITLECSQTMGHDKMYWYQQDPGMELHLIHYSYGVNSTEKGDLSSESTVSRIRTEHFPLTLESARPSHTSQYLCATKDSVDEKLFFGSGTQLSVL.

This chain connects TRBV7-2 to TRBJ1-2; a weak D match, TRBD1 (5 bases). Trimming pared 2 bases from V and 3 bases from J, leaving 7 bases between. The CDR3 extends over 13 amino acids. Germline V gene lookup returns CDR1 SGHTA and CDR2 FQGNSA. The CDR3 loop reads CASSLRDDYGYTF. The DNA for the CDR3 is TGTGCCAGCAGCTTAAGGGACGACTATGGCTACACCTTC. Together with reference TRBV7-2 and TRBJ1-2, the CDR3 gives the full variable domain: GAGVSQSPSNKVTEKGKDVELRCDPISGHTALYWYRQSLGQGLEFLIYFQGNSAPDKSGLPSDRFSAERTGGSVSTLTIQRTQQEDSAVYLCASSLRDDYGYTFGSGTRLTVV.

About this clone: The sample holds other DNA sequences that translate to the same CDR3. This rearrangement joins TRBV5-1 to TRBJ2-2; D call uncertain. The germline gives CDR1 SGHRS, CDR2 YFSETQ. The CDR3 covers 15 residues. The ends were cut back, 0 bases at V and 1 base at J, with 7 bases in the middle. As DNA, the CDR3 is TGCGCCAGCAGCTTGGGTGGCAAGAACACCGGGGAGCTGTTTTTT. It encodes CASSLGGKNTGELFF.

As for this clone: This sample includes further DNA sequences coding for the same CDR3. The chain couples TRBV30 to TRBJ1-3, with D unclear. The ends were cut back, 0 bases at V and 0 bases at J, with 6 bases in the middle. The CDR3 extends over 14 amino acids. Per the germline V gene, CDR1 is GTSNPN and CDR2 is SVGIG (reference sequence). CDR3 region: CAWSVRSSGNTIYF. CDR3 nucleotides: TGTGCCTGGAGTGTACGATCCTCTGGAAACACCATATATTTT.

The chain uses TRBV27 and TRBJ1-1; no firm D call. Germline loops: CDR1 MNHEY, CDR2 SMNVEV (reference sequence). This CDR3 has 15 residues. The V end lost 1 base, the J end lost 4 bases, and 13 bases lay between the germline ends. The CDR3 spells CASSLWGSHSTEAFF. The CDR3 DNA follows: TGTGCCAGCAGTTTATGGGGTTCGCACAGCACTGAAGCTTTCTTT.

The chain employs TRBV6-5 and TRBJ1-2; maybe TRBD1 (5 bases). The germline V and J ends were trimmed by 5 bases and 3 bases, with 16 bases remaining between them. CDR3 length: 15 residues. Germline V gene lookup returns CDR1 MNHEY and CDR2 SVGAGI. The CDR3 protein is CASSQQVGAHYGYTF. In nucleotides, the CDR3 is TGTGCCAGCAGTCAGCAGGTTGGGGCACACTATGGCTACACCTTC.

This chain links TRBV2 with TRBJ2-1, with D perhaps assigned TRBD1 or TRBD2 (5 bases each). There are 15 residues in the CDR3. Trimming removed 0 bases from V and 7 bases from J, with 13 bases in between. Germline V gene sequence: CDR1 SNHLY, CDR2 FYNNEI. CDR3 sequence reads: CASSEASGWGNEQFF. The CDR3 nucleotides read TGTGCCAGCAGTGAAGCGAGTGGATGGGGGAATGAGCAGTTCTTC.

Of note for this clone: Other nucleotide sequences from this sample produce the same CDR3. The J gene is TRBJ2-3, the V gene TRBV7-2; D call uncertain. The CDR3 has 13 residues. With 5 bases removed from V and 6 bases from J, the gap between germline ends came to 12 bases. Germline-derived CDR1 and CDR2 are SGHTA and FQGNSA. CDR3 nucleotide sequence: TGTGCCAGCAGCCTAGACCTCGCGGATACGCAGTATTTT. Protein sequence: CASSLDLADTQYF.

The V and J genes are TRBV28 and TRBJ2-7; a weak D match, TRBD1 (5 bases). Germline V gives CDR1 MDHEN, CDR2 SYDVKM. The CDR3 spans 14 residues. Trimming stripped 3 bases from V and 1 base from J, with 10 bases between. The CDR3 DNA reads as TGTGCCAGCAGTTTTGTACAGGAGTCCTACGAGCAGTACTTC. It specifies CASSFVQESYEQYF.

This clone showed up just once. V gene TRBV9 combines with J gene TRBJ1-3; tentatively, D is TRBD1 (5 bases). CDR3 length equals 17 residues. The germline CDR1 and CDR2 sequences are SGDLS and YYNGEE. V was cut by 3 bases and J by 4 bases, with 20 bases left in between. Written as DNA, the CDR3 is TGTGCCAGCAGCGCACAGGCCTCGGGGATGGTCGGAAACACCATATATTTT. Translated: CASSAQASGMVGNTIYF.

The V and J genes are TRBV30 and TRBJ2-1; maybe TRBD2 (5 bases). V lost 3 bases and J lost 5, with 8 bases in between. CDR3 length equals 12 residues. The germline V gene encodes CDR1 GTSNPN and CDR2 SVGIG (reference sequence). The CDR3 is CAWRLVDNEQFF. DNA for the CDR3: TGTGCCTGGAGACTAGTAGACAATGAGCAGTTCTTC.